The clone carrying this T cell receptor (beta chain) was seen at least ten times. The antigen is not known. The data belong to a study of read filtering for tumor transcriptome and immune sequencing. Study-level information: The cohort had over 16 men and 14 to 15 women aged about 47 to 80, mean approximately 66 years. DNase treatment preceded whole-transcriptome library preparation. Findings and limits, study-wide: Without single-read clonotypes, shared clonotype proportions correlated more between IR-seq and RNA-seq.

V dropped 7 bases and J dropped 4; count of bases not matched to a gene: 11. CDR3 length: 15 amino acids. CDR1 is ENHRY, CDR2 SYGVKD, per germline. This library used 300 to 450 ng RNA and molecular barcoded adaptors spanning alpha/delta and beta/gamma chains. TCRdb processed the reads anew with MiXCR; each CDR3 protein has one entry. The sample contains around 33,000 distinct CDR3 sequences, roughly 20% of which appear only once. The receptor's source is a donor over 35 with multiple myeloma. Sequencing used a population of CD138-negative cells sorted from bone marrow. J is TRBJ1-1 and V is TRBV10-3, with TRBD1 identical over 8 bases. The CDR3 bases are TGTGCCATCACCGACGGAAAGGGGACAGGCACTGAAGCTTTCTTT. Its protein product is CAITDGKGTGTEAFF.